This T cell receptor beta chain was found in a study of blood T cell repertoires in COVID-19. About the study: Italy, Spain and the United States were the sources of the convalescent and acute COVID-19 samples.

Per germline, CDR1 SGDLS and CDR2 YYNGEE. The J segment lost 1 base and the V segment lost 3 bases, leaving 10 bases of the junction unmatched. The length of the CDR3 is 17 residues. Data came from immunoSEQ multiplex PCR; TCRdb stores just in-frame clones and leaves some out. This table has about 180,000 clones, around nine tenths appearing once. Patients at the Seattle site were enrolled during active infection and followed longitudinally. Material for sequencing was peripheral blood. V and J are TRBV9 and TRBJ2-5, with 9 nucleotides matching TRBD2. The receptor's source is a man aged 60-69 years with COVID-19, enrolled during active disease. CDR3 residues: CASSARSLAGIQETQYF. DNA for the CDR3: TGTGCCAGCAGCGCCCGATCGCTAGCGGGAATCCAAGAGACCCAGTACTTC.